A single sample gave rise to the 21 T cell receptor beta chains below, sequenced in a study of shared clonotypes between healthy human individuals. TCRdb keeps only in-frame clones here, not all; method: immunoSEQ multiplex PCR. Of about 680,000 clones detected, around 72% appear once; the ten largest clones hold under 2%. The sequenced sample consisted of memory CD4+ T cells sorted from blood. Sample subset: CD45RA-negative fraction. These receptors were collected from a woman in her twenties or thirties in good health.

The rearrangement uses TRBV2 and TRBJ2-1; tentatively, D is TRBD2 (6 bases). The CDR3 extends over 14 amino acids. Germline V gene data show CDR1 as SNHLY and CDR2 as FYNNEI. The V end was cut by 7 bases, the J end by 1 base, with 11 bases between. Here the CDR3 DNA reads TGTGCCAGCAACGGCGGGATGTCCTACAATGAGCAGTTCTTC. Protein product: CASNGGMSYNEQFF.

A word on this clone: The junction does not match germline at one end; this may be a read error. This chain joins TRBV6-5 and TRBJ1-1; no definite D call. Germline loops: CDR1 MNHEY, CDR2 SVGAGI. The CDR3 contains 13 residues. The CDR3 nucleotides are TGTGCCAGCAGCTACTTGGCGAACACTGAAGCTTTCTTT. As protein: CASSYLANTEAFF.

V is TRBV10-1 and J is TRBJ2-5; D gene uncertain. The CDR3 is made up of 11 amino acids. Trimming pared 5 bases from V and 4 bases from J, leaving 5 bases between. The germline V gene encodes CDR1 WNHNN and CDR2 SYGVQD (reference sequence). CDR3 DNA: TGCGCCAGCAGTCGTGGAGAGACCCAGTACTTC. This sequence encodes CASSRGETQYF.

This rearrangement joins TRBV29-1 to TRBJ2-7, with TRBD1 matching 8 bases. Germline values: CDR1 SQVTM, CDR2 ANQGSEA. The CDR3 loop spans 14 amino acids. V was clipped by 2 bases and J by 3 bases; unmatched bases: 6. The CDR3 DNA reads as TGCAGCGTTGAAAGGGGGACAGGTCGCTACGAGCAGTACTTC. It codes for CSVERGTGRYEQYF.

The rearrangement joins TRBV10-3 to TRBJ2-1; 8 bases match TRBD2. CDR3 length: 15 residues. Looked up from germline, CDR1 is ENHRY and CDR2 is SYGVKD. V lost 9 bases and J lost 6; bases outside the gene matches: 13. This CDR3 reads CAIALASGWSNEQFF. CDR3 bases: TGTGCCATAGCCCTTGCTAGCGGGTGGAGCAATGAGCAGTTCTTC.

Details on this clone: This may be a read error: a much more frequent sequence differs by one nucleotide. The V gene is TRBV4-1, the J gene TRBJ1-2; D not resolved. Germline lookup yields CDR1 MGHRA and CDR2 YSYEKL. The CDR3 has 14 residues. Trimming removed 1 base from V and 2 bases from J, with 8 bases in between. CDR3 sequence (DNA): TGCGCCAGCAGCCAAGGGAGGCAGAACTATGGCTACACCTTC. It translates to CASSQGRQNYGYTF.

The CDR3 region is CAIGTDNTEAFF. The DNA of the CDR3 is TGTGCCATCGGGACAGATAACACTGAAGCTTTCTTT. V usage is TRBV28 and J usage is TRBJ1-1; 7 bases line up with TRBD1. V shed 10 bases, J shed 2 bases, and the junction held 4 bases outside the gene matches. CDR1 and CDR2 from the germline V gene are MDHEN and SYDVKM. This CDR3 is built from 12 residues.

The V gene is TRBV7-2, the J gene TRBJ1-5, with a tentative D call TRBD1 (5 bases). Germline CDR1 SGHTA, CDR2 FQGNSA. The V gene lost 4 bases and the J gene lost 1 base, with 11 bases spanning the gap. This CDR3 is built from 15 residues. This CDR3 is CASSSQGSSNQPQHF. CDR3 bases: TGTGCCAGCAGCTCCCAGGGATCGAGCAATCAGCCCCAGCATTTT.

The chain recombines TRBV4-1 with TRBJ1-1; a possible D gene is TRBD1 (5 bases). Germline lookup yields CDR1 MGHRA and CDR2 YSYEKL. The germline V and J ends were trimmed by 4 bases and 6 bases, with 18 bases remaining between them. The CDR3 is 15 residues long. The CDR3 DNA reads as TGCGCCAGCAGCCGAACTGTAGGAGCGGGACCTGAAGCTTTCTTT. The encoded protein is CASSRTVGAGPEAFF.

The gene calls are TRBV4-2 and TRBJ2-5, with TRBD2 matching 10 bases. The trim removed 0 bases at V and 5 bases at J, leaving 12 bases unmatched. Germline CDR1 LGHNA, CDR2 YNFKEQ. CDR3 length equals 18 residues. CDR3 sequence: CASSQDRGLAGVGETQYF. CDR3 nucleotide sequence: TGTGCCAGCAGCCAAGATCGAGGGCTAGCGGGGGTAGGGGAGACCCAGTACTTC.

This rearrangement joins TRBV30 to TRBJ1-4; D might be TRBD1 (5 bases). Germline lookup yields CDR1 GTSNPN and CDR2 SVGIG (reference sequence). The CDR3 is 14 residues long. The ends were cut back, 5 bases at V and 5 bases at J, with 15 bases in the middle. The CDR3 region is CAWSGFGGNEKLFF. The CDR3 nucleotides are TGTGCCTGGTCAGGGTTTGGGGGAAATGAAAAACTGTTTTTT.

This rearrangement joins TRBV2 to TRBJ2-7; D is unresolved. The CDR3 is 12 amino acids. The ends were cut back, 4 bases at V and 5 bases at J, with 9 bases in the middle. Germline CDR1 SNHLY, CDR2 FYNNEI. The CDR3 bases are TGTGCCAGCAGTGTTGGAATACACGAGCAGTACTTC. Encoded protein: CASSVGIHEQYF.

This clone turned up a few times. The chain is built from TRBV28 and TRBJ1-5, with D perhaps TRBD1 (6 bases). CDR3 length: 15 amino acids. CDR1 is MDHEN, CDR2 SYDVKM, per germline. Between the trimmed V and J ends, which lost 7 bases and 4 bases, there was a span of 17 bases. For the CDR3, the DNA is TGTGCCAGCAAACAAAACAGGGCTGGTAATCAGCCCCAGCATTTT. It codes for CASKQNRAGNQPQHF.

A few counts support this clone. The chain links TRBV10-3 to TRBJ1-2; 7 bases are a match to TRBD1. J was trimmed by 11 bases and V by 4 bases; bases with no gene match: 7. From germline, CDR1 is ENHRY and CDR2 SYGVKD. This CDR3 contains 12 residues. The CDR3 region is CAISGQGVEYTF. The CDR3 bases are TGTGCCATCAGTGGACAGGGAGTTGAGTACACCTTC.

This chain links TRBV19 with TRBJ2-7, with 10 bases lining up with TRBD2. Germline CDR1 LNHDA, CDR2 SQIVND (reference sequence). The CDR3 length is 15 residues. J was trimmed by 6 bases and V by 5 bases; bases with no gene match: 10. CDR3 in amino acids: CASSSSSGRSGEQYF. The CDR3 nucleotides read TGTGCCAGTAGTTCATCTAGCGGGAGATCTGGCGAGCAGTACTTC.

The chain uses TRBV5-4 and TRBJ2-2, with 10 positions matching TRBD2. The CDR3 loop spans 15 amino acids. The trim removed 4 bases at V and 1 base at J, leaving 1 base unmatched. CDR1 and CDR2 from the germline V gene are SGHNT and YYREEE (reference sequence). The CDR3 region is CASSRTSGNTGELFF. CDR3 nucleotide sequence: TGTGCCAGCAGCCGGACTAGCGGGAACACCGGGGAGCTGTTTTTT.

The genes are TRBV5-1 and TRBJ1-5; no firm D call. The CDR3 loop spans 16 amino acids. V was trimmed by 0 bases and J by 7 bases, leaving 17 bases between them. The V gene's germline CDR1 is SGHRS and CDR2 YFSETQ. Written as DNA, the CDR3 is TGCGCCAGCAGCTTGGGAGTCCTAGAGGATTCCCAGCCCCAGCATTTT. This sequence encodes CASSLGVLEDSQPQHF.

CDR3 sequence: CASSESGGPREQFF. CDR3 nucleotides: TGTGCCAGCAGTGAGTCGGGGGGCCCTAGGGAGCAGTTCTTC. The chain is built from TRBV2 and TRBJ2-1; a possible D gene is TRBD2 (7 bases). Germline values: CDR1 SNHLY, CDR2 FYNNEI. The V end was cut by 3 bases, the J end by 10 bases, with 16 bases between. This CDR3 is 14 amino acids long.

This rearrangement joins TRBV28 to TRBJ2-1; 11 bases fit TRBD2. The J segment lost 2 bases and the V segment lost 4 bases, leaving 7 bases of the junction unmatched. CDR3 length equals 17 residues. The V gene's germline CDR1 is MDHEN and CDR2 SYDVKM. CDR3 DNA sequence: TGTGCCAGCAGTTCCCTGACTAGCGGGGTTCCCTACAATGAGCAGTTCTTC. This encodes CASSSLTSGVPYNEQFF.

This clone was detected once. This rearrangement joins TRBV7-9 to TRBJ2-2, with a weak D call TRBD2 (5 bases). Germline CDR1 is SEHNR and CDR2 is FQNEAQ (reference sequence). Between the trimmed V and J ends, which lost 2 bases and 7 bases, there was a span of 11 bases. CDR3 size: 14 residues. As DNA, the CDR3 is TGTGCCAGCAGCTTACTCCGGGGAGTCGGGGAGCTGTTTTTT. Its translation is CASSLLRGVGELFF.

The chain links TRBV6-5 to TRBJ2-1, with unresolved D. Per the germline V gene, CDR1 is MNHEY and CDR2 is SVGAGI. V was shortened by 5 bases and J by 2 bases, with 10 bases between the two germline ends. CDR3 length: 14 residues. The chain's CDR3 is CASSEVIAYNEQFF. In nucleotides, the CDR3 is TGTGCCAGCAGTGAAGTGATAGCCTACAATGAGCAGTTCTTC.